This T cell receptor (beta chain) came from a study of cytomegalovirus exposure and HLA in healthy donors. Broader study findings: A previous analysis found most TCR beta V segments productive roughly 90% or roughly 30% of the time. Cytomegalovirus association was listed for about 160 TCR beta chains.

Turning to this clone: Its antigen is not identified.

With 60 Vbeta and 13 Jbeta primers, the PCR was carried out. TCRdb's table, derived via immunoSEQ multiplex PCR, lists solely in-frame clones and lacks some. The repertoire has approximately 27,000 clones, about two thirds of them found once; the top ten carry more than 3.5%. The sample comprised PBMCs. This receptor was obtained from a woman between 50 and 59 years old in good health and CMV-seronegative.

The CDR3 sequence is CASSTLADNEQFF. In nucleotides, the CDR3 is TGTGCCAGCTCAACACTAGCGGACAATGAGCAGTTCTTC. V and J are TRBV18 and TRBJ2-1, with TRBD2 matching 8 bases. V lost 5 bases, J lost 5 bases, and 2 bases stayed unmatched. This CDR3 contains 13 residues. Germline V CDR1 and CDR2: KGHSH, LQKENI.